One sample yielded the 8 T cell receptor beta chains listed below, sequenced in a study of OX40 agonist ivuxolimab in advanced cancers. TCRdb's table, derived via immunoSEQ multiplex PCR, lists solely in-frame clones and lacks some. The data show approximately 58,000 clones, with around 93% seen just once and roughly an eighth held by the top ten. The material sequenced was CD4+ or CD8+ T cells sorted from blood, taken in a trial of the OX40 agonist ivuxolimab. These receptors were taken from an adult with an advanced solid tumor such as melanoma, head and neck, liver or kidney cancer.

The chain recombines TRBV9 with TRBJ2-3; possibly TRBD2 for D (5 bases). The V end was cut by 2 bases, the J end by 4 bases, with 14 bases between. The CDR3 has 15 amino acids. Per the germline V gene, CDR1 is SGDLS and CDR2 is YYNGEE. CDR3 region: CASSVRVGSADTQYF. The DNA for the CDR3 is TGTGCCAGCAGCGTGCGAGTGGGGAGCGCAGATACGCAGTATTTT.

The chain recombines TRBV4-1 with TRBJ1-4, with TRBD1 as a possible D gene (6 bases). The CDR3 consists of 13 residues. Trimming took 1 base from V and 8 from J, leaving 8 bases between them. Germline V gene lookup returns CDR1 MGHRA and CDR2 YSYEKL. The CDR3 sequence is CASSQAGVEKLFF. The CDR3 DNA follows: TGCGCCAGCAGCCAAGCAGGGGTAGAAAAACTGTTTTTT.

The V and J genes are TRBV5-6 and TRBJ2-5; 7 bases map to TRBD1. The CDR3 has 15 residues. V was pared by 4 bases and J by 4 bases, with 10 bases of the junction left unmatched. The germline gives CDR1 SGHDT, CDR2 YYEEEE. The CDR3 DNA is TGTGCCAGCAGCGACAGGGCCCGTTGGGCAGAGACCCAGTACTTC. This translates into CASSDRARWAETQYF.

The sample holds one count of this clone. This chain uses TRBV7-9 with TRBJ2-7, with 12 bases matching TRBD2. CDR1 SEHNR and CDR2 FQNEAQ come from the germline V gene (reference sequence). Germline trimming cut 5 bases from V and 0 bases from J; bases unmatched to any gene: 11. CDR3 length equals 18 residues. This chain's CDR3 is CASSPPQGLAGSSYEQYF. For the CDR3, the DNA is TGTGCCAGCAGCCCACCCCAAGGACTAGCGGGAAGCTCCTACGAGCAGTACTTC.

This chain connects TRBV7-8 to TRBJ2-2, with a weak D call TRBD2 (5 bases). This CDR3 contains 16 residues. Germline CDR1 is SGHVS and CDR2 is FQNEAQ. V dropped 5 bases and J dropped 7 bases, with 20 bases sitting between them. DNA for the CDR3: TGTGCCAGCAGCCCTTACAGACGGGAAGCCCTCGGGGAGCTGTTTTTT. Encoded protein: CASSPYRREALGELFF.

The CDR3 bases are TGCGCCAGCAGTGAGTCAGCTTTTGGGAGGGACGAGCAGTACTTC. Amino acid sequence: CASSESAFGRDEQYF. V usage is TRBV10-1 and J usage is TRBJ2-7, with 7 bases that match TRBD2. This CDR3 region has 15 residues. The germline gives CDR1 WNHNN, CDR2 SYGVQD (reference sequence). The junction had 7 bases not matched to a gene; V was cut back by 0 bases and J by 5 bases.

V gene TRBV9 combines with J gene TRBJ2-7, with TRBD1 as a possible D gene (5 bases). Between the trimmed V and J ends, which lost 0 bases and 2 bases, there was a span of 6 bases. The CDR3 runs 13 residues. From germline, CDR1 is SGDLS and CDR2 YYNGEE. The CDR3 DNA reads TGTGCCAGCAGCGTAGCAGGGACCTACGAGCAGTACTTC. Translation gives CASSVAGTYEQYF.

J is TRBJ2-7 and V is TRBV5-6; D might be TRBD1 (6 bases). The germline CDR1 and CDR2 sequences are SGHDT and YYEEEE. The V gene lost 5 bases and the J gene lost 4 bases, with 19 bases spanning the gap. The CDR3 is 15 residues long. CDR3 residues: CASSYGQGGTYEQYF. DNA of the CDR3: TGTGCCAGCAGTTACGGACAAGGGGGAACATACGAGCAGTACTTC.